A selection of T cell receptor beta chains follows, all from one sample in a study of technical replicates of blood from a handful of donors. Produced via immunoSEQ multiplex PCR; TCRdb's table is partial and in-frame only. The data show some 71,000 clones, with roughly 96% seen just once and roughly 0.2% held by the top ten. The sequencing sample was made of T cells isolated from PBMCs. The source of these receptors is a human donor in good health. The CDR3 runs from the conserved cysteine through the conserved F or W. The D gene is left open where the match is weak.

TRBV19	.	TRBJ1-5	TGTGCCAGTACTCCGACTCGCAATCAGCCCCAGCATTTT	CASTPTRNQPQHF
TRBV18	.	TRBJ2-7	TGTGCCAGCTCACGCCTAATCAACTTGGACAGAGAGCGGACCTACGAGCAGTACTTC	CASSRLINLDRERTYEQYF
TRBV27	TRBD2	TRBJ2-1	TGTGCCAGCAGTCATAGCGGGAGGGCCAATGAGCAGTTCTTC	CASSHSGRANEQFF
TRBV5-1	.	TRBJ1-4	TGCGCCAGCAGCTTCGGCGGGACTAATGAAAAACTGTTTTTT	CASSFGGTNEKLFF
TRBV9	TRBD2	TRBJ2-2	TGTGCCAGCAGCGTCTACCGGACTAGCGGGATCGCCACCGGGGAGCTGTTTTTT	CASSVYRTSGIATGELFF
TRBV19	.	TRBJ2-7	TGTGCCAGTAGTATAGATCATAGGGGGTACTACGAGCAGTACTTC	CASSIDHRGYYEQYF
TRBV5-8	TRBD1	TRBJ1-2	TGTGCCAGCAGCTCCCGGACAGGAACGGAGGGCGGCTACACCTTC	CASSSRTGTEGGYTF
TRBV6-1	TRBD1	TRBJ2-7	TGTGCCAGCAGTCCAAGATCCAGGGGGTTCTACGAGCAGTACTTC	CASSPRSRGFYEQYF
TRBV6-6	.	TRBJ1-6	TGTGCCAGCAGTTACGGGGGGGCTGGTAATTCACCCCTCCACTTT	CASSYGGAGNSPLHF
TRBV6-5	TRBD1	TRBJ2-1	TGTGCCAGCAGTTACCAGGGACAGGCCTACAATGAGCAGTTCTTC	CASSYQGQAYNEQFF
TRBV15	.	TRBJ2-5	TGTGCCACCAGCAGAGTTTCCTCCCCCCAGGAGACCCAGTACTTC	CATSRVSSPQETQYF
TRBV5-6	.	TRBJ1-4	TGTGCCAGCAGCTGGCTTCGAGGAGAGCGGGAAAAACTGTTTTTT	CASSWLRGEREKLFF
TRBV28	.	TRBJ1-5	TGTGCCAGCAGCGCCCCCACAGGGTTTGGTCAGCCCCAGCATTTT	CASSAPTGFGQPQHF
TRBV6-5	TRBD1	TRBJ1-2	TGTGCCAGCAGTAATCCGGACAGGTCAGGCTACACCTTC	CASSNPDRSGYTF
TRBV19	TRBD1	TRBJ1-6	TGTGCCAGTAGTCTCGACAGGGCAAGGGGTAATTCACCCCTCCACTTT	CASSLDRARGNSPLHF
TRBV5-6	.	TRBJ1-1	TGTGCCAGCAGACAGGGAACTGAAGCTTTCTTT	CASRQGTEAFF